A selection of T cell receptor beta chains follows, all from one sample in a study of shared clonotypes between healthy human individuals. TCRdb's copy holds only in-frame clones and misses some; the assay was immunoSEQ multiplex PCR. The sample gives about 700,000 clones, under 95% of which show up once; roughly 24% is in the top ten. Sequencing used naive CD8+ T cells sorted from blood. The receptors derive from a man aged 25-40 years in good health. The CDR3 runs from the conserved cysteine through the conserved F or W. D genes are given only for firm matches. A row's size may be missing; if present it is once, few, many or a size class.

clone size: NA; J gene: TRBJ2-7; V gene: TRBV7-9; D gene: TRBD2; CDR3 DNA: TGTGCCAGCAGCTTAGGGGAGGGACTTGACGAGCAGTACTTC; CDR3 protein: CASSLGEGLDEQYF
clone size: NA; J gene: TRBJ2-1; V gene: TRBV7-7; D gene: NA; CDR3 DNA: TGTGCTAGCAGCTTACTGAGGGAGGGGGGCAATGAGCAGTTCTTC; CDR3 protein: CASSLLREGGNEQFF
clone size: NA; J gene: TRBJ2-1; V gene: TRBV6-1; D gene: NA; CDR3 DNA: TGTGCCAGCAGTGCACCTGAGCAGTTCTTC; CDR3 protein: CASSAPEQFF
clone size: NA; J gene: TRBJ1-1; V gene: TRBV27; D gene: NA; CDR3 DNA: TGTGCCAGCAGTCTGGTTGACCGGGGTTACACTGAAGCTTTCTTT; CDR3 protein: CASSLVDRGYTEAFF
clone size: NA; J gene: TRBJ2-7; V gene: TRBV6-6; D gene: NA; CDR3 DNA: TGTGCCAGCAGTATATCCGAAAAAACCTACGAGCAGTACTTC; CDR3 protein: CASSISEKTYEQYF
clone size: NA; J gene: TRBJ1-1; V gene: TRBV9; D gene: NA; CDR3 DNA: TGTGCCAGCAGCCTAGGGGGGCGCACTGAAGCTTTCTTT; CDR3 protein: CASSLGGRTEAFF
clone size: NA; J gene: TRBJ2-1; V gene: TRBV11-2; D gene: TRBD2; CDR3 DNA: TGTGCCAGCAGCTTAGGCCTAGCGGGAGCCATAGCCTACAATGAGCAGTTCTTC; CDR3 protein: CASSLGLAGAIAYNEQFF
clone size: NA; J gene: TRBJ2-5; V gene: TRBV25-1; D gene: NA; CDR3 DNA: TGTGCCAGCAGTGATGGACACGAGTACCAAGAGACCCAGTACTTC; CDR3 protein: CASSDGHEYQETQYF
clone size: NA; J gene: TRBJ2-2; V gene: TRBV28; D gene: NA; CDR3 DNA: TGTGCCAGCAGTTTTCGGAGTACCGGGGAGCTGTTTTTT; CDR3 protein: CASSFRSTGELFF
clone size: NA; J gene: TRBJ2-5; V gene: TRBV28; D gene: TRBD2; CDR3 DNA: TGTGCCAGCAGTTTGTCAAGCGGGAGTGGGGAGACCCAGTACTTC; CDR3 protein: CASSLSSGSGETQYF
clone size: NA; J gene: TRBJ2-6; V gene: TRBV27; D gene: NA; CDR3 DNA: TGTGCCAGCATGGAAGGGGAAGGATACTCTGGGGCCAACGTCCTGACTTTC; CDR3 protein: CASMEGEGYSGANVLTF
clone size: NA; J gene: TRBJ2-7; V gene: TRBV28; D gene: TRBD1; CDR3 DNA: TGTGCCAGCAGCGATACTCCCGGGACAGGGAGTTACGAGCAGTACTTC; CDR3 protein: CASSDTPGTGSYEQYF
clone size: few; J gene: TRBJ1-5; V gene: TRBV6-5; D gene: NA; CDR3 DNA: TGTGCCAGCAGTTACCCTGGACAGCCCCAGCATTTT; CDR3 protein: CASSYPGQPQHF
clone size: NA; J gene: TRBJ2-3; V gene: TRBV7-3; D gene: TRBD2; CDR3 DNA: TGTGCCAGCAGCTTAACTAGCGGGAGAGCAGATACGCAGTATTTT; CDR3 protein: CASSLTSGRADTQYF
clone size: NA; J gene: TRBJ1-4; V gene: TRBV5-1; D gene: NA; CDR3 DNA: TGCGCCAGCAGCTTGAACCTCAGGAGGGAAAAACTGTTTTTT; CDR3 protein: CASSLNLRREKLFF